The clone carrying this T cell receptor (beta chain) was observed a single time. Its antigen is undetermined. This sample is part of a study of T cells in narcolepsy. Data came from immunoSEQ multiplex PCR; TCRdb stores just in-frame clones and leaves some out. Of under 40,000 clones in the sample, roughly 83% were seen once. General study findings and limits: Healthy controls reportedly lacked the autoreactive clonotypes serially found in patients' blood. Same-patient CSF and blood CD4+ T cell clonotypes included HCRT-specific and TRIB2-specific autoreactive ones.

Losses at the gene ends were 0 bases for V and 9 bases for J; bases not matched to a gene: 2. Germline lookup yields CDR1 LGHNA and CDR2 YNFKEQ. The CDR3 is 15 amino acids. The source of this sequence is a human donor with narcolepsy. The V call is TRBV4-2, the J call TRBJ2-4, with 13 positions matching TRBD2. Input material: CD45RA- memory CD4+ T cells from PBMCs. CDR3 DNA sequence: TGTGCCAGCAGCCAAGATCGGACTAGCGGGAGCATTCAGTACTTC. As protein: CASSQDRTSGSIQYF.